What follows are 8 T cell receptor beta chains derived from one specimen sequenced in a study of control samples from healthy donors and cancer patients. Assay: immunoSEQ multiplex PCR; the TCRdb copy retains only in-frame clones and omits some. The table includes around 150,000 clones, under 96% detected once. The sample comprised blood. Every receptor here comes from a young woman in good health.

For this clone: Additional DNA sequences in this sample encode the identical CDR3. The chain uses TRBV18 and TRBJ2-5; possibly TRBD2 for D (5 bases). CDR1 KGHSH and CDR2 LQKENI come from the germline V gene. The CDR3 is made up of 13 amino acids. Trimming left V 1 base short and J 2 bases short, with 5 bases between. The CDR3, as DNA: TGTGCCAGCTCACCACGAGGGCAAGAGACCCAGTACTTC. It codes for CASSPRGQETQYF.

This chain uses TRBV10-3 with TRBJ2-4; maybe TRBD1 (5 bases). The CDR3 spans 12 residues. Trimming cost V 3 bases and J 7 bases, with 7 bases left between them. From germline, CDR1 is ENHRY and CDR2 SYGVKD. CDR3 DNA sequence: TGTGCCATCAGTGATCCAGGGAACATTCAGTACTTC. Translating gives CAISDPGNIQYF.

The gene calls are TRBV5-4 and TRBJ2-1; 7 bases are a match to TRBD1. The length of the CDR3 is 14 residues. Trimming cost V 0 bases and J 4 bases; bases outside gene matches: 1. The germline V gene has CDR1 SGHNT and CDR2 YYREEE (reference sequence). The CDR3 loop is CASSLGQGYNEQFF. In DNA form, the CDR3 reads TGTGCCAGCAGCTTGGGACAGGGTTACAATGAGCAGTTCTTC.

This clone was seen a single time. The rearrangement uses TRBV2 and TRBJ1-5; possible D gene TRBD1, 6 bases. The ends were cut back, 6 bases at V and 9 bases at J, with 18 bases in the middle. Germline assignment: CDR1 SNHLY and CDR2 FYNNEI. The CDR3 is 14 amino acids. In DNA, the CDR3 is TGTGCCAGCAGGCCTACAGGGACCCTCGGGCCCCAGCATTTT. Amino acids: CASRPTGTLGPQHF.

This clone was recorded only once. V gene TRBV29-1 combines with J gene TRBJ2-1; 7 nucleotides agree with TRBD2. The germline V gene has CDR1 SQVTM and CDR2 ANQGSEA. There are 13 residues in the CDR3. V dropped 3 bases and J dropped 3; count of bases not matched to a gene: 2. CDR3 nucleotides: TGCAGCGTTGAGAGCGGGGTCTACAATGAGCAGTTCTTC. Its translation is CSVESGVYNEQFF.

V gene TRBV11-2 combines with J gene TRBJ2-2; 7 bases fit TRBD1. The CDR3 consists of 17 residues. Trimming at V came to 1 base and at J to 6 bases, leaving 11 bases not matched to a gene. Germline V gene sequence: CDR1 SGHAT, CDR2 FQNNGV. The CDR3 loop is CASSLGQGIVESGELFF. The CDR3 DNA reads as TGTGCCAGCAGCTTAGGACAGGGTATCGTGGAGTCCGGGGAGCTGTTTTTT.

The chain carries TRBV16 and TRBJ2-3; the D call may be TRBD1 or TRBD2 (6 bases each). Between the trimmed V and J ends, which lost 0 bases and 0 bases, there was a span of 13 bases. This CDR3 region has 17 residues. Germline V gene data show CDR1 as KGHSY and CDR2 as FQNENV. The DNA of the CDR3 is TGTGCCAGCAGCCAATCAGGGGGAGGTGGGAGCACAGATACGCAGTATTTT. Translation: CASSQSGGGGSTDTQYF.

The chain links TRBV3-1 (or the pseudogene TRBV3-2) to TRBJ1-1; no reliable D call. CDR3 length: 13 residues. With 3 bases removed from V and 4 bases from J, the gap between germline ends came to 9 bases. From germline, CDR1 is LGHDT and CDR2 YNNKEL (reference sequence). CDR3: CASSQGSGTEAFF. The CDR3 region has the DNA TGTGCCAGCAGCCAGGGCAGTGGCACTGAAGCTTTCTTT.